The source of this T cell receptor beta chain is a study of shared clonotypes between healthy human individuals. Study background: Plates per donor: three CD4 naive, three CD4 memory, two CD8 naive, one CD8 memory.

TCRdb's table, derived via immunoSEQ multiplex PCR, lists solely in-frame clones and lacks some. The table includes roughly 300,000 clones, roughly 91% detected once. Unmatched junction bases numbered 15, after V lost 4 bases and J lost 0 bases. The length of the CDR3 is 19 residues. Germline V gene sequence: CDR1 SGHDT, CDR2 YYEEEE. Material: memory CD8+ T cells sorted from blood. Specified subset: CD45RO+ cells pooled with CCR7-negative TemRA cells. The origin of this receptor is a man between 18 and 35 years old in good health. This chain links TRBV5-6 with TRBJ2-1, with 8 bases lining up with TRBD1. CDR3 nucleotides: TGTGCCAGCAGCCTTCGGGACAGGAGGAAGGGCAGCTCCTACAATGAGCAGTTCTTC. Residues: CASSLRDRRKGSSYNEQFF.